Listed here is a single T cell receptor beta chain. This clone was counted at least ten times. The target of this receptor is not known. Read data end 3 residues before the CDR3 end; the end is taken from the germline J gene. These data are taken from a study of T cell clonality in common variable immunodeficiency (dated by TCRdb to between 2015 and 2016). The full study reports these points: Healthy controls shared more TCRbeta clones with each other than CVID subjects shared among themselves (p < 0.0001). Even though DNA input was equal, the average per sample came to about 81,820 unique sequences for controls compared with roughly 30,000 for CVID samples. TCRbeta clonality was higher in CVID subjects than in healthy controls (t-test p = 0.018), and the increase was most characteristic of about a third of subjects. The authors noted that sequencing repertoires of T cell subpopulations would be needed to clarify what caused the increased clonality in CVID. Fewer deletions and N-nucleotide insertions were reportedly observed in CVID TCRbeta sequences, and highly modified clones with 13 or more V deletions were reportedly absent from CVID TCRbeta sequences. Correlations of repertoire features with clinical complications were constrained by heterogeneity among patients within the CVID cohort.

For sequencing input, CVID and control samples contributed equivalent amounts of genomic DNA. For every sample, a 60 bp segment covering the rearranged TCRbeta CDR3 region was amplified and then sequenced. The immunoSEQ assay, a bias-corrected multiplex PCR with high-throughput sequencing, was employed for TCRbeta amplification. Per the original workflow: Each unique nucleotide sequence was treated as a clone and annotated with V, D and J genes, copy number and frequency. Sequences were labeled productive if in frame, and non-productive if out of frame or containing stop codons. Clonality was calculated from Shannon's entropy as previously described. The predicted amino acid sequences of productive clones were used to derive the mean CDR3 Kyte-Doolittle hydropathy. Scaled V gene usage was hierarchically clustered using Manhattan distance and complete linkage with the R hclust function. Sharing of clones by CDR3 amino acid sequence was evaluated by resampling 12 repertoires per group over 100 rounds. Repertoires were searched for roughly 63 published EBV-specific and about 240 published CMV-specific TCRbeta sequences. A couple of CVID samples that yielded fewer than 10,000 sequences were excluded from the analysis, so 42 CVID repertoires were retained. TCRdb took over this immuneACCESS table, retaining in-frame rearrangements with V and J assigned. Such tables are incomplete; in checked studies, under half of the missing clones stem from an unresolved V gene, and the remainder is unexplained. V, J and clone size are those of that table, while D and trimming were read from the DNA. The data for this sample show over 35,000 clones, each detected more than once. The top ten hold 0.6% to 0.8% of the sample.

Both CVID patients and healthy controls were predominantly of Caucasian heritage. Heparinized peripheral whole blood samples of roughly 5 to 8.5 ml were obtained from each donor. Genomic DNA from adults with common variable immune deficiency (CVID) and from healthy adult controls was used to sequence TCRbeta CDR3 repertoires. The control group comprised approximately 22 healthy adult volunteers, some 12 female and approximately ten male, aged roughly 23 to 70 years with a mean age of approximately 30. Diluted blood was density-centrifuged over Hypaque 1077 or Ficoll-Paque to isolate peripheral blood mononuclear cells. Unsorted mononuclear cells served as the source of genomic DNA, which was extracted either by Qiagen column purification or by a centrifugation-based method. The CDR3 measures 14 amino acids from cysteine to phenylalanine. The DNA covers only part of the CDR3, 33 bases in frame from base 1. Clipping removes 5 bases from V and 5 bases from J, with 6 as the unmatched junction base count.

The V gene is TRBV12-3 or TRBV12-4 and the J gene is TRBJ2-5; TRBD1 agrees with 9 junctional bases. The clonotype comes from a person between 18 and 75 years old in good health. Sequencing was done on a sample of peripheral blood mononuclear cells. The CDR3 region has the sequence CASSTTGGFETQYF. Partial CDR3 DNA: TGTGCCAGCAGTACGACAGGGGGATTTGAGACC.